This TCR beta chain was sequenced in a study of siplizumab effects on memory and regulatory T cells. General study results and limits: Naive T cells seemed more diverse than memory cells and seemed major alloresponse contributors.

On this clone itself: Antigen specificity is unknown.

CDR1 and CDR2 from the germline V gene are GTSNPN and SVGIG (reference sequence). The CDR3 extends over 15 amino acids. The ends lost 5 bases at V and 2 bases at J; junction bases unmatched: 9. Approximately 10^5 TCR templates were measured in each sample. Method: immunoSEQ multiplex PCR; TCRdb's copy keeps in-frame clones and lacks some. The table has roughly 97,000 clones, roughly 93% seen once. Sequenced: Tregs sorted from blood. V is TRBV30 and J is TRBJ2-7, with TRBD2 matching 10 bases. The source of this sequence is a human donor in good health. CDR3 in DNA: TGTGCCTGGCGCAGTACGGGACTAGCGACCTACGAGCAGTACTTC. Its translation: CAWRSTGLATYEQYF.